This T cell receptor beta chain was profiled in a study of T-cell memory formation after mild COVID-19 listed by TCRdb under 2021. Regarding the complete study: TCR sequence clusters from the two donors were found to be largely donor specific. In two donors, T-cell clones that expanded and contracted after mild COVID-19 were followed by sequencing TCRalpha and TCRbeta repertoires longitudinally. The cohort comprised two young, previously healthy adult volunteers, one female and one male.

The V end loses 6 bases and the J end loses 3 bases, and a stretch of 18 bases separates them. The germline V gene provides CDR1 SNHLY and CDR2 FYNNEI. Reading from cysteine to phenylalanine, the CDR3 counts 16 amino acids. Only the CDR3 DNA stays, 48 bases, in frame from base 1. This clonotype came up a few times. This clone's antigen is unknown. No much larger clonotype is one base removed from it; base qualities were not supplied. Ficoll-Paque density gradient centrifugation was used to isolate PBMCs. Results the study describes overall, beyond this receptor: Some responding clones were detected in pre-infection memory, suggesting pre-existing cross-reactive memory T cells joined the SARS-CoV-2 response. Contracting CD4+ clones were found mainly in CM and EM memory subsets, while CD8+ clones were enriched in EMRA. From day 15 to 85, contracting clones showed balanced CD4/CD8 phenotypes, whereas a second wave of clones that expanded from day 15 to 37 leaned towards CD4+. SARS-CoV-2 specificity was not confirmed for the second-wave clones peaking on day 37. The study included only a couple of mild cases, and larger cohorts that include severe cases with pre-infection samples were judged to be necessary.

TCRdb shows the sequencer as Illumina NovaSeq 6000. cDNA libraries for TCRalpha and TCRbeta were prepared by 5'RACE using constant-segment primers, with sample barcodes and unique molecular identifiers added. Trizol reagent was used to extract RNA from every sample. The libraries were amplified in two PCR steps, and the second step added a second sample barcode and Illumina TruSeq adapters. Sequencing of libraries was performed on an Illumina NovaSeq with 2 x 150 bp paired-end reads. On the study's bioinformatics: The reads were demultiplexed and collapsed into UMI-guided consensus sequences using migec v1.2.7. Using mixcr v2.1.11, UMI consensuses were aligned to TRA and TRB V and J templates and then assembled into clonotypes. Expanded or contracted clonotypes were those called significant by both edgeR and NoisET, with noise models trained on biological replicates. For edgeR calls, a false discovery rate-adjusted p below 0.01 and a log2 fold-change threshold of 1 were applied. PCA with hierarchical clustering of max-normalized trajectories of the 1000 most abundant clonotypes was used as exploratory dynamics analysis. The CD4 or CD8 phenotype of responding clones was assigned using the separately sequenced CD4+ and CD8+ repertoires. TCRdb passed the public sequencing reads through fastp at Q25 and MiXCR, retaining productive beta sequences. CDR3 protein duplicates are merged, each entry listing the most common genes and DNA. The V and J calls were determined by TCRdb, not by the authors. This sample comprises approximately 560,000 distinct CDR3 sequences, approximately 15% of them detected only once. About 8.1% of the sample comes from the top ten.

The origin of this receptor is an adult woman who had mild COVID-19 (a few samples of this study predate the infection). The sample titles of this study are shuffled in the database, so cell type and time point are left out; the donor was told from shared clones. Recombination linked TRBV2 to TRBJ2-1; the D call is possibly TRBD1 or TRBD2, each sharing 7 bases. Sample: PBMCs or a T cell subset sorted from them (not recorded which). The DNA sequence is TGTGCCAGCAGCCCTACCTCAGGGGGGGTCTACAATGAGCAGTTCTTC. It codes for CASSPTSGGVYNEQFF.